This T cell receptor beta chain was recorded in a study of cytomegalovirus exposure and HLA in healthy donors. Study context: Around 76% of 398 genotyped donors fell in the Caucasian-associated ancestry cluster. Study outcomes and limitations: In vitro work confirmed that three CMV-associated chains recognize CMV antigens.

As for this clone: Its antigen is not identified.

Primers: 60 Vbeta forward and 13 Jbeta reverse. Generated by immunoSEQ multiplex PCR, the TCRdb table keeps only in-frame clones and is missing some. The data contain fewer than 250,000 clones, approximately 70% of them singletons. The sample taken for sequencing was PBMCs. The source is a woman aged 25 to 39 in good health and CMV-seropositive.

The CDR3 DNA follows: TGTGCCAGCTCACCACCGGGACTAGCGGGCTCCTACGAGCAGTACTTC. Its protein is CASSPPGLAGSYEQYF. The chain uses TRBV18 and TRBJ2-7, with TRBD2 identical over 12 bases. The length of the CDR3 is 16 residues. In germline, CDR1 is KGHSH, CDR2 LQKENI. J was trimmed by 0 bases and V by 0 bases; bases with no gene match: 0.